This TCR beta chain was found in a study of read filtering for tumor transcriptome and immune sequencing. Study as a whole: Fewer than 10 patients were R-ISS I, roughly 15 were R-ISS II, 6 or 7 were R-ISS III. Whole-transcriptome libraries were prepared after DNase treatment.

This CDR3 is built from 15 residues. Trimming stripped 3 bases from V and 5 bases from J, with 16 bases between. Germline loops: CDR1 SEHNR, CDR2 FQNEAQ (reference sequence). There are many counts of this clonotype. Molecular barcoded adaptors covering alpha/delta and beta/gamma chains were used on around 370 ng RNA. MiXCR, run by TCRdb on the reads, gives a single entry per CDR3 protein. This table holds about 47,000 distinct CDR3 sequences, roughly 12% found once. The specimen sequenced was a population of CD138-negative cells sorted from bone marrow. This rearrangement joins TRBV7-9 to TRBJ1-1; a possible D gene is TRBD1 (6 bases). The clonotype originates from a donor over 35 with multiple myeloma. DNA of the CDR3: TGTGCCAGCAGCTTGTTGGGGGCGCAGAAAACTGAAGCTTTCTTT. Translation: CASSLLGAQKTEAFF.